The source of this T cell receptor beta chain is a study of T cell responses to AZD1222 COVID-19 vaccine. Regarding the study as a whole: Females made up more of the donors, who were largely white British, and clonal diversity may have come out too low. Two AZD1222 doses significantly raised spike-specific TCR breadth and depth over controls.

Germline V gene sequence: CDR1 MDHEN, CDR2 SYDVKM. This CDR3 has 18 amino acids. V dropped 4 bases and J dropped 3; count of bases not matched to a gene: 14. Worth noting for this clone: Its antigen is not known.

Measured with immunoSEQ multiplex PCR; TCRdb has only the in-frame clones, and not every one. This repertoire shows about 140,000 clones, approximately 90% found once; its top ten account for around 2.7%. The sample was peripheral blood, taken on day 0 of AZD1222 vaccination. The receptor comes from an adult in good health. The chain combines TRBV28 with TRBJ2-7; 11 bases match TRBD1. CDR3 residues: CASSSDSGQGVRIYEQYF. The DNA for the CDR3 is TGTGCCAGCAGTTCTGACTCGGGACAGGGGGTTCGTATCTACGAGCAGTACTTC.